A selection of T cell receptor beta chains follows, all from one sample in a study of T cell changes during pregnancy in multiple sclerosis. Using immunoSEQ multiplex PCR, the repertoire was profiled, and TCRdb retains in-frame clones only, with some absent. The data hold just over 15,000 clones, with roughly 83% observed a single time. Sequences were derived from CD8+ T cells from peripheral blood mononuclear cells, sampled after pregnancy. All receptors derive from a female donor in good health, enrolled as a control in a pregnancy study. Both conserved end residues are part of each CDR3.

TRBV10-1	TRBJ2-2	CASMPGGAGELFF
TRBV7-9	TRBJ2-3	CASSYDWGWPQGDTQYF
TRBV9	TRBJ2-1	CASSVAVNEQFF
TRBV11-2	TRBJ2-7	CASSLVDSTLYEQYF
TRBV4-1	TRBJ1-4	CASGSEDEKLFF
TRBV9	TRBJ2-5	CASSPRLAGAQETQYF
TRBV9	TRBJ2-5	CASSVDAGGQETQYF
TRBV18	TRBJ2-3	CASSPYRGTDTQYF
TRBV6-4	TRBJ2-5	CASSATSGQETQYF
TRBV6-4	TRBJ1-2	CASSDGQGGDGYTF
TRBV30	TRBJ2-7	CAWTGGYEQYF
TRBV4-2	TRBJ1-2	CASSQGTEVDGYTF
TRBV27	TRBJ2-7	CASSLSGGGPYEQYF
TRBV6-5	TRBJ2-5	CASSYSGTAGQETQYF
TRBV11-1	TRBJ1-4	CASSLQGTNEKLFF
TRBV10-2	TRBJ1-5	CASSEGQGRRQPQHF
TRBV11-3	TRBJ1-1	CASSYPRDTEAFF
TRBV6-5	TRBJ1-6	CASSYSDSKGSPLHF
TRBV27	TRBJ2-2	CASSLIGGAGTGELFF
TRBV7-9	TRBJ1-2	CASILDRGNSANYGYTF
TRBV5-6	TRBJ1-3	CASSLRPRGTGNTIYF
TRBV7-6	TRBJ2-5	CASSLAIAGGPGETQYF
TRBV6-5	TRBJ1-2	CASSLTGGGNYGYTF
TRBV6-5	TRBJ2-7	CASSEPGQGYEQYF
TRBV19	TRBJ1-3	CASSIGAGGRNTIYF
TRBV7-9	TRBJ1-1	CASSSEVWGDEAFF
TRBV27	TRBJ1-1	CASSLPGQGHREAFF
TRBV4-3	TRBJ1-4	CASSQDSRSEKLFF
TRBV7-2	TRBJ1-2	CASSPRDGGGANYGYTF
TRBV6-1	TRBJ1-5	CASSGQGHQPQHF
TRBV27	TRBJ1-4	CASSLSGTNEKLFF
TRBV6-4	TRBJ2-3	CASSATGTSGGGSTDTQYF
TRBV9	TRBJ1-4	CASSPSLGDNEKLFF
TRBV5-1	TRBJ2-3	CASSPTSWAPDTQYF
TRBV6-4	TRBJ2-3	CASSARGSTDTQYF
TRBV6-1	TRBJ2-5	CASTLLAGGPETQYF
TRBV29-1	TRBJ2-7	CSVEDQTSGYEQYF
TRBV9	TRBJ2-5	CASSLRQGARETQYF
TRBV6-4	TRBJ2-1	CASSGSSYNEQFF
TRBV27	TRBJ2-1	CASSLWGLAPGNEQFF